Shown below are 24 T cell receptor beta chains from a single sample sequenced in a study of shared clonotypes between healthy human individuals. Naive CD8 populations comprised CD45RO-negative cells positively selected for CCR7, excluding terminally differentiated effector memory CD45RA+ cells. Only in-frame clones appear in the TCRdb table, and some are missing; sequencing was by immunoSEQ multiplex PCR. Altogether some 2,100,000 clones are present, approximately 94% being singletons, with the ten largest covering over 1.5%. The sequenced sample consisted of naive CD8+ T cells from PBMCs. These receptors came from a man between 18 and 35 years old in good health. Some clones in this sample may be carry-over from other donors' samples.

The J gene is TRBJ2-5, the V gene TRBV10-1; 9 nucleotides agree with TRBD2. This CDR3 spans 15 amino acids. Trimming cost V 5 bases and J 2 bases; bases outside gene matches: 6. The germline CDR1 and CDR2 sequences are WNHNN and SYGVQD (reference sequence). DNA for the CDR3: TGCGCCAGCAGTCTTACTAGCGGGCTGCAAGAGACCCAGTACTTC. Residues: CASSLTSGLQETQYF.

This sequence joins TRBV5-1 and TRBJ2-3; D might be TRBD2 (6 bases). The V end was cut by 0 bases, the J end by 2 bases, with 16 bases between. This CDR3 region has 17 residues. Germline values: CDR1 SGHRS, CDR2 YFSETQ. The DNA for the CDR3 is TGCGCCAGCAGCTTGGTGGGGGGACGGCGAAACACAGATACGCAGTATTTT. This gives the protein CASSLVGGRRNTDTQYF.

CDR3 protein: CASSLDRQGEQYF. Written as DNA, the CDR3 is TGTGCCAGCAGCCTCGATCGACAGGGCGAGCAGTACTTC. V is TRBV7-8 and J is TRBJ2-7; 7 nucleotides align to TRBD1. The V and J ends lost 5 bases and 6 bases, in that order; junction bases with no gene match: 7. The germline gives CDR1 SGHVS, CDR2 FQNEAQ. This CDR3 comprises 13 residues.

The chain employs TRBV6-1 and TRBJ2-7; tentatively, D is TRBD2 (5 bases). The V end lost 7 bases, the J end lost 6 bases, and 10 bases lay between the germline ends. The CDR3 consists of 11 residues. The germline V gene has CDR1 MNHNS and CDR2 SASEGT. The CDR3 loop is CASKEVSEQYF. The DNA for the CDR3 is TGTGCCAGCAAGGAGGTGAGCGAGCAGTACTTC.

The V and J genes are TRBV6-1 and TRBJ1-2, with D tentatively TRBD1 (5 bases). Germline-derived CDR1 and CDR2 are MNHNS and SASEGT. Trimming left V 3 bases short and J 4 bases short, with 15 bases between. This CDR3 is 15 amino acids long. CDR3 bases: TGTGCCAGCAGTGACACTCCGGACACCGTCTATGGCTACACCTTC. Residues: CASSDTPDTVYGYTF.

The chain carries TRBV6-1 and TRBJ2-3; tentative D call: TRBD1 (6 bases). Deletions cut 7 bases from V and 6 bases from J, with 8 bases between. The germline V gene has CDR1 MNHNS and CDR2 SASEGT. CDR3 length: 11 residues. The CDR3 loop reads CASIQGDTQYF. The CDR3 DNA follows: TGTGCCAGCATTCAGGGGGATACGCAGTATTTT.

The chain links TRBV4-3 to TRBJ1-2; D is uncertain. The CDR3 is 15 residues long. The germline V and J ends were trimmed by 1 base and 3 bases, with 12 bases remaining between them. In germline, CDR1 is LGHNA, CDR2 YSLEER. The DNA of the CDR3 is TGCGCCAGCAGCCAAGGGGAGCGGTTGGACTATGGCTACACCTTC. Translating it yields CASSQGERLDYGYTF.

J is TRBJ1-4 and V is TRBV28; D ambiguous. This CDR3 is 14 amino acids long. Trimming removed 6 bases at V and 0 bases at J, with 8 bases between. In germline, CDR1 is MDHEN, CDR2 SYDVKM. CDR3 DNA: TGTGCCAGCAGACCCGTTGCAACTAATGAAAAACTGTTTTTT. This codes for CASRPVATNEKLFF.

The chain uses TRBV9 and TRBJ1-4, with a weak D call TRBD1 (5 bases). Germline-derived CDR1 and CDR2 are SGDLS and YYNGEE. V shed 4 bases and J shed 11 bases, with 27 bases lying between them. CDR3 length: 17 amino acids. The CDR3 reads CASSPHGGGRGVSKLFF. CDR3 DNA sequence: TGTGCCAGCAGCCCCCATGGGGGGGGACGGGGGGTTTCGAAACTGTTTTTT.

As for this clone: In the same sample, other DNA sequences code for this CDR3. The CDR3 here is CASSADREYEQYF. The DNA of the CDR3 is TGTGCCAGCAGCGCAGACAGGGAATACGAGCAGTACTTC. The chain has TRBV9 and TRBJ2-7; 7 nucleotides align to TRBD1. Germline V gene data show CDR1 as SGDLS and CDR2 as YYNGEE. The ends lost 3 bases at V and 4 bases at J; junction bases unmatched: 4. The CDR3 runs 13 residues.

The genes are TRBV28 and TRBJ2-7, with TRBD2 matching over 8 bases. The CDR3 consists of 14 residues. Unmatched junction bases numbered 5, after V lost 1 base and J lost 6 bases. Germline values: CDR1 MDHEN, CDR2 SYDVKM. The CDR3 sequence is CASSLSGLAGEQYF. The CDR3 coding sequence is TGTGCCAGCAGTTTATCTGGACTAGCCGGCGAGCAGTACTTC. Supplemented by reference TRBV28 and TRBJ2-7, the full variable domain reads DVKVTQSSRYLVKRTGEKVFLECVQDMDHENMFWYRQDPGLGLRLIYFSYDVKMKEKGDIPEGYSVSREKKERFSLILESASTNQTSMYLCASSLSGLAGEQYFGPGTRLTVT.

The V call is TRBV6-5, the J call TRBJ2-7, with no clear D. Trimming took 6 bases from V and 2 from J, leaving 8 bases between them. CDR3 length equals 12 residues. CDR1 and CDR2 (germline): MNHEY, SVGAGI. The CDR3 here is CASRSPTYEQYF. CDR3 in DNA: TGTGCCAGCAGGTCACCCACCTACGAGCAGTACTTC.

About this clone: This sample also contains other DNA sequences that code for the same CDR3. The chain carries TRBV6-6 and TRBJ1-1; D ambiguous. Trimming left V 2 bases short and J 1 base short, with 8 bases between. This CDR3 is 14 amino acids long. CDR1 is MNHNY and CDR2 is SVGAGI in the germline V gene (reference sequence). CDR3 amino acids: CASSYGEGNTEAFF. The CDR3, as DNA: TGTGCCAGCAGTTACGGTGAGGGGAACACTGAAGCTTTCTTT.

The chain joins TRBV2 to TRBJ2-1; 11 nucleotides align to TRBD2. This CDR3 has 14 amino acids. J was trimmed by 8 bases and V by 7 bases; bases with no gene match: 7. The germline gives CDR1 SNHLY, CDR2 FYNNEI. CDR3 in amino acids: CASNSGRAGDEQFF. The CDR3 coding sequence is TGTGCCAGCAATAGCGGGAGGGCCGGGGATGAGCAGTTCTTC.

The V gene is TRBV9, the J gene TRBJ2-1, with unresolved D. The CDR3 extends over 13 amino acids. Germline assignment: CDR1 SGDLS and CDR2 YYNGEE. Trimming took 4 bases from V and 2 from J, leaving 7 bases between them. CDR3 in DNA: TGTGCCAGCAGCTTGAGACCCTACAATGAGCAGTTCTTC. It codes for CASSLRPYNEQFF.

The genes are TRBV27 and TRBJ1-1; 7 bases fit TRBD1. The V gene's germline CDR1 is MNHEY and CDR2 SMNVEV (reference sequence). The V segment lost 5 bases and the J segment 10 bases; nucleotides outside the gene matches: 7. The CDR3 sequence is 12 residues long. The CDR3 nucleotides read TGTGCCAGCAGTGACCCAGGGGGGGGAGCTTTCTTT. Translating it yields CASSDPGGGAFF.

To note about this clone: This CDR3 is also generated by other DNA sequences in the sample. The V and J genes are TRBV9 and TRBJ2-7; 12 bases agree with TRBD1. CDR1 is SGDLS, CDR2 YYNGEE, per germline. V shed 0 bases and J 4 bases; nucleotides not matched to a gene: 2. The CDR3 has 15 amino acids. CDR3 in DNA: TGTGCCAGCAGCGTAGCGGGACAGGGGGCTTACGAGCAGTACTTC. This encodes CASSVAGQGAYEQYF.

The V and J genes are TRBV11-1 and TRBJ1-1, with 8 bases that match TRBD1. In germline, CDR1 is SGHAT, CDR2 FQDESV (reference sequence). The CDR3 is made up of 15 amino acids. The trim removed 5 bases at V and 3 bases at J, leaving 8 bases unmatched. CDR3 amino acids: CASSPDRAGYTEAFF. The CDR3 nucleotides read TGTGCCAGCAGCCCGGACAGGGCCGGGTACACTGAAGCTTTCTTT.

This chain links TRBV19 with TRBJ1-4; 9 bases agree with TRBD1. The length of the CDR3 is 15 residues. After removal of 5 bases from V and 7 bases from J, the junction contained 8 bases not matched to a gene. CDR1 is LNHDA and CDR2 is SQIVND in the germline V gene (reference sequence). The CDR3 spells CASSHTGGIGEKLFF. CDR3 sequence (DNA): TGTGCCAGTAGTCATACAGGGGGCATTGGTGAAAAACTGTTTTTT. Supplemented by reference TRBV19 and TRBJ1-4, the full variable domain reads DGGITQSPKYLFRKEGQNVTLSCEQNLNHDAMYWYRQDPGQGLRLIYYSQIVNDFQKGDIAEGYSVSREKKESFPLTVTSAQKNPTAFYLCASSHTGGIGEKLFFGSGTQLSVL.

V is TRBV19 and J is TRBJ2-5, with TRBD1 matching over 9 bases. CDR3 length: 15 amino acids. Trimming cost V 4 bases and J 4 bases; bases outside gene matches: 7. CDR1 LNHDA and CDR2 SQIVND come from the germline V gene (reference sequence). The CDR3, as DNA: TGTGCCAGTAGTAGCGGGACAGGGAGATCAGAGACCCAGTACTTC. Protein sequence: CASSSGTGRSETQYF.

The chain employs TRBV5-6 and TRBJ2-1; 11 nucleotides align to TRBD2. V lost 0 bases, J lost 1 base, and 6 bases stayed unmatched. Germline loops: CDR1 SGHDT, CDR2 YYEEEE. CDR3 length: 18 amino acids. The CDR3 sequence is CASSLGLAGPASYNEQFF. CDR3 in DNA: TGTGCCAGCAGCTTGGGACTAGCGGGACCTGCGTCCTACAATGAGCAGTTCTTC.

The V call is TRBV7-9, the J call TRBJ2-3; 9 nucleotides agree with TRBD2. The V segment lost 1 base and the J segment 3 bases; nucleotides outside the gene matches: 5. The germline V gene encodes CDR1 SEHNR and CDR2 FQNEAQ (reference sequence). The CDR3 extends over 16 amino acids. CDR3 region: CASSLGLAGLTDTQYF. CDR3 coding DNA: TGTGCCAGCAGCTTAGGGCTAGCGGGACTGACAGATACGCAGTATTTT. Complete variable domain (other parts from reference TRBV7-9 and TRBJ2-3): DTGVSQNPRHKITKRGQNVTFRCDPISEHNRLYWYRQTLGQGPEFLTYFQNEAQLEKSRLLSDRFSAERPKGSFSTLEIQRTEQGDSAMYLCASSLGLAGLTDTQYFGPGTRLTVL.

This chain uses TRBV7-6 with TRBJ2-3, with D possibly TRBD1 on 6 matching bases. Germline lookup yields CDR1 SGHVS and CDR2 FNYEAQ. The V gene lost 2 bases and the J gene lost 4 bases, with 19 bases spanning the gap. The CDR3 spans 17 residues. In DNA form, the CDR3 reads TGTGCCAGCAGCTTAAACTCGGACAGTTGGGGCCCAGATACGCAGTATTTT. Protein: CASSLNSDSWGPDTQYF.

The chain uses TRBV28 and TRBJ1-3; D ambiguous. Germline CDR1 MDHEN, CDR2 SYDVKM. Trimming pared 2 bases from V and 4 bases from J, leaving 12 bases between. CDR3 size: 15 residues. CDR3 coding DNA: TGTGCCAGCAGTTTAAGTCTTTTGGGGGGAAACACCATATATTTT. Translating gives CASSLSLLGGNTIYF.